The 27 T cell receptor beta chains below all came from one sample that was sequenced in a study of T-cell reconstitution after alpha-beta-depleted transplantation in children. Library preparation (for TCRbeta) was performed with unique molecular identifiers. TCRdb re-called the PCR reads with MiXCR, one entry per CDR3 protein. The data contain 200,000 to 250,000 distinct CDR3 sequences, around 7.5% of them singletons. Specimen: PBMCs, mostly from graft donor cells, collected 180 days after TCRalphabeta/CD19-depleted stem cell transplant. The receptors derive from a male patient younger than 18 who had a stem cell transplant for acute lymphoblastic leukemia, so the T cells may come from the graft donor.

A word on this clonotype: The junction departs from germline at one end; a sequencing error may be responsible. This chain's CDR3 is CPSSFAGGLPDTQYF. The CDR3 nucleotides read TGTCCCAGCAGCTTTGCGGGGGGGCTACCAGATACGCAGTATTTT. The V gene is TRBV7-6, the J gene TRBJ2-3, with 9 bases matching TRBD2. There are 15 residues in the CDR3. Germline V gives CDR1 SGHVS, CDR2 FNYEAQ. Based on the CDR3 plus reference TRBV7-6 and TRBJ2-3, the full variable domain is GAGVSQSPRYKVTKRGQDVALRCDPISGHVSLYWYRQALGQGPEFLTYFNYEAQQDKSGLPNDRFSAERPEGSISTLTIQRTEQRDSAMYRCPSSFAGGLPDTQYFGPGTRLTVL.

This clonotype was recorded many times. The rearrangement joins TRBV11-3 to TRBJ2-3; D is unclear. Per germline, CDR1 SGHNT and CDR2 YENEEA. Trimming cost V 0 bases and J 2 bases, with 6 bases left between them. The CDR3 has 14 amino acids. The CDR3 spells CASSLEGYTDTQYF. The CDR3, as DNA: TGTGCCAGCAGCTTAGAGGGTTACACAGATACGCAGTATTTT.

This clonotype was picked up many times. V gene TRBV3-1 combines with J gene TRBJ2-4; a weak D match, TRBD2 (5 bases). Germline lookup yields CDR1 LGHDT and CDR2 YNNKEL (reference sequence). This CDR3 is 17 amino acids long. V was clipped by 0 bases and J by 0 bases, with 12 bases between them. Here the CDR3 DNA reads TGTGCCAGCAGCCAAGAATCAACTAGACTAGCCAAAAACATTCAGTACTTC. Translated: CASSQESTRLAKNIQYF.

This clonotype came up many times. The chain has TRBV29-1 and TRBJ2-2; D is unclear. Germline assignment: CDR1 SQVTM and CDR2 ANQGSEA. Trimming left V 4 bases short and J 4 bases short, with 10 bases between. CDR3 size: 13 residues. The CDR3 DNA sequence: TGCAGCGTTGTAGGTCCGATCACCGGGGAGCTGTTTTTT. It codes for CSVVGPITGELFF.

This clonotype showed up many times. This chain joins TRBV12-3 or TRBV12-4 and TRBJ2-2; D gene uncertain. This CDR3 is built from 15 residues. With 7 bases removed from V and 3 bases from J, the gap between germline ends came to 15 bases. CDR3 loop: CASTRPPRDTGELFF. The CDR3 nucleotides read TGTGCCAGCACTCGCCCTCCAAGGGACACCGGGGAGCTGTTTTTT.

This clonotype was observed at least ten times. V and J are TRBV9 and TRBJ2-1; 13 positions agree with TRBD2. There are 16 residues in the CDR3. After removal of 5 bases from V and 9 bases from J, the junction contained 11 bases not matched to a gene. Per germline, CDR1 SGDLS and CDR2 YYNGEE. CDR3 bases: TGTGCCAGCAGTCTGAGCCAGGGACTAGCGGGAATTGAGCAGTTCTTC. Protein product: CASSLSQGLAGIEQFF.

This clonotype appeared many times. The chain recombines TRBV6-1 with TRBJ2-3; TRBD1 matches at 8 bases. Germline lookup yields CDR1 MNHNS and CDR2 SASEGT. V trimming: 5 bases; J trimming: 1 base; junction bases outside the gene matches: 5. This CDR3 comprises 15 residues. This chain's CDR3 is CASSPDRARTDTQYF. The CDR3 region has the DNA TGTGCCAGCAGTCCGGACAGGGCACGCACAGATACGCAGTATTTT.

CDR3 region: CASSLGVAQETQYF. CDR3 sequence (DNA): TGTGCCAGCAGCTTAGGGGTGGCCCAAGAGACCCAGTACTTC. V gene TRBV13 combines with J gene TRBJ2-5; D not resolved. V gave up 0 bases and J gave up 1 base, with 6 bases separating them. CDR3 size: 14 residues. Germline assignment: CDR1 PRHDT and CDR2 FYEKMQ (reference sequence).

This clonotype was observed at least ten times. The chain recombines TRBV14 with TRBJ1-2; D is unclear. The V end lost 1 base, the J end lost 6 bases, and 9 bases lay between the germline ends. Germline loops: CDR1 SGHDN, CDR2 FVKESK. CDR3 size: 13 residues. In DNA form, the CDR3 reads TGTGCCAGCAGCCAAGTGGTTGGTAATGGCTACACCTTC. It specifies CASSQVVGNGYTF.

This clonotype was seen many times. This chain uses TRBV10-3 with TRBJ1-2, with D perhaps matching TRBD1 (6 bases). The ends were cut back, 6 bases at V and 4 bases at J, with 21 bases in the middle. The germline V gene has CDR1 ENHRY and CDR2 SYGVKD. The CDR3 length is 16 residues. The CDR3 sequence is CAIRPTGGAGGYGYTF. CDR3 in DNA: TGTGCCATCAGGCCCACCGGGGGGGCGGGTGGCTATGGCTACACCTTC.

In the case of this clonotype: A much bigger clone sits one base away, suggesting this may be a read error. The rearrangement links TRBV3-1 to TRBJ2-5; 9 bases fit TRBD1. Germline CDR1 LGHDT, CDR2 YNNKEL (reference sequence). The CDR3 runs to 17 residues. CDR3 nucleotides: TGTGCCAGCAGCCCCACAGGGGGCCCCCATCGAGGGGAGACCCAGCACTTC. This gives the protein CASSPTGGPHRGETQHF.

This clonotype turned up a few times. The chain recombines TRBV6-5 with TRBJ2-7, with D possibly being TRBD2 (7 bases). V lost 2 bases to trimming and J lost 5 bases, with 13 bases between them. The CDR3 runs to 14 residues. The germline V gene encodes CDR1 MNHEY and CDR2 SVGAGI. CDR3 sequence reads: CASSYGGALNEQYF. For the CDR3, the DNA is TGTGCCAGCAGTTACGGGGGGGCGCTGAACGAGCAGTACTTC.

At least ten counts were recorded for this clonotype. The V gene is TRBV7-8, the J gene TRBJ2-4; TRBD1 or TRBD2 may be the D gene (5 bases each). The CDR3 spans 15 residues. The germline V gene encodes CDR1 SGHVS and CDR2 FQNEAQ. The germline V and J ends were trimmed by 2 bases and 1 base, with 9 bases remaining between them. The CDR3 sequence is CASSLRGDAKNIQYF. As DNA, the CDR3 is TGTGCCAGCAGCTTAAGAGGGGACGCCAAAAACATTCAGTACTTC.

The CDR3 DNA follows: TGTGCCAGCACCCGGACGGGAGGTTCCTACGAGCAGTACTTC. Protein sequence: CASTRTGGSYEQYF. The V call is TRBV12-3 or TRBV12-4, the J call TRBJ2-7; 7 nucleotides agree with TRBD2. The V and J ends lost 7 bases and 1 base, in that order; junction bases with no gene match: 7. The CDR3 has 14 amino acids.

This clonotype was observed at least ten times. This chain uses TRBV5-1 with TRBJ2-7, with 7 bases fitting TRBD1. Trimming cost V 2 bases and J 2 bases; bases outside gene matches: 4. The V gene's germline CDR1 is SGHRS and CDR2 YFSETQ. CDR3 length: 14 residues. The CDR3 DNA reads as TGCGCCAGCAGCTTCCGGACAGGCACCTACGAGCAGTACTTC. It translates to CASSFRTGTYEQYF.

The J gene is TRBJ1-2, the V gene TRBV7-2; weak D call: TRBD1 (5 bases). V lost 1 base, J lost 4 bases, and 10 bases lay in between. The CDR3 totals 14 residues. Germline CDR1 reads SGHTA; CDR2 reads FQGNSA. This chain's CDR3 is CASSLVGGGYGYTF. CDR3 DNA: TGTGCCAGCAGCTTAGTGGGGGGGGGCTATGGCTACACCTTC.

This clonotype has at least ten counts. In DNA form, the CDR3 reads TGTGCCAGCAGCCAAGCCGCCGGGACTAGCGGGGTAGCAGAGACCCAGTACTTC. Translated, it gives CASSQAAGTSGVAETQYF. The chain couples TRBV14 to TRBJ2-5, with 13 bases identical to TRBD2. V was clipped by 1 base and J by 4 bases; unmatched bases: 9. Germline assignment: CDR1 SGHDN and CDR2 FVKESK. The CDR3 runs to 18 residues.

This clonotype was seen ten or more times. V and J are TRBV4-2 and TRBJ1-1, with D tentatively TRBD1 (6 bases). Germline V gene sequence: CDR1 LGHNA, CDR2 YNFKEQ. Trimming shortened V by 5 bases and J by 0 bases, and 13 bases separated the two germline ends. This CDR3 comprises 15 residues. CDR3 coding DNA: TGTGCCAGCAGCGCCTCACAGGGATTGAACACTGAAGCTTTCTTT. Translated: CASSASQGLNTEAFF.

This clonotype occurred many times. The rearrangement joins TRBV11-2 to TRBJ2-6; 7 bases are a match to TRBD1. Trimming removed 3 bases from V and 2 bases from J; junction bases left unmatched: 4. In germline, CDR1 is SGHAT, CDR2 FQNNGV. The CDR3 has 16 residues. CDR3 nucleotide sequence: TGTGCCAGCAGCTTGAGGACAGGAGCTGGGGCCAACGTCCTGACTTTC. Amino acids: CASSLRTGAGANVLTF.

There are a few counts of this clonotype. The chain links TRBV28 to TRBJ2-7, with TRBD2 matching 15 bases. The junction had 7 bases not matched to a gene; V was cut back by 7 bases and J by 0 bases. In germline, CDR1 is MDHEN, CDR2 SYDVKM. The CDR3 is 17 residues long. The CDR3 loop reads CASTHRGLAGGSYEQYF. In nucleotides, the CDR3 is TGTGCCAGCACCCACAGGGGACTAGCGGGAGGCTCCTACGAGCAGTACTTC.

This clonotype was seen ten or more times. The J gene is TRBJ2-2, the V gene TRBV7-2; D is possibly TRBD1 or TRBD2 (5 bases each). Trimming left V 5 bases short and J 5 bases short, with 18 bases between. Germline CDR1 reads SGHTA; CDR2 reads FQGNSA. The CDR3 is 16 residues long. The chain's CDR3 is CASSPRGRTRTGELFF. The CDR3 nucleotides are TGTGCCAGCAGCCCCCGGGGACGGACGCGAACCGGGGAGCTGTTTTTT.

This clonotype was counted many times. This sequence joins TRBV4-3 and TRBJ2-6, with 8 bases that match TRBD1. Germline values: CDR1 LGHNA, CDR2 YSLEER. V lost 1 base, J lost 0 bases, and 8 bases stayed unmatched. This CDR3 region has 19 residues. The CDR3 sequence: CASSQGRTGKDSGANVLTF. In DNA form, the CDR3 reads TGCGCCAGCAGCCAAGGCAGGACAGGGAAGGACTCTGGGGCCAACGTCCTGACTTTC.

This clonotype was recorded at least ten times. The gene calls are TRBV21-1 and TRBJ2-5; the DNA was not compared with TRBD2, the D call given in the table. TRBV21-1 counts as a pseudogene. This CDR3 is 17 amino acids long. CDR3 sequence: CASSSRGTSGRRETQYF. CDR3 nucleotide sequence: TGTGCCAGCAGTTCAAGGGGGACTAGCGGGAGGAGAGAGACCCAGTACTTC.

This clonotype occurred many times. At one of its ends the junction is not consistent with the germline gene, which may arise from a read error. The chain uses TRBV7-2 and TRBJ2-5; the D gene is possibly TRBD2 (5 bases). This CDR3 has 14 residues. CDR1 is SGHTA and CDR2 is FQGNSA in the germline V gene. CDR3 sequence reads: CASSLAGVGGTQYF. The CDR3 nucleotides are TGTGCCAGCAGCCTAGCTGGGGTTGGCGGGACCCAGTACTTC.

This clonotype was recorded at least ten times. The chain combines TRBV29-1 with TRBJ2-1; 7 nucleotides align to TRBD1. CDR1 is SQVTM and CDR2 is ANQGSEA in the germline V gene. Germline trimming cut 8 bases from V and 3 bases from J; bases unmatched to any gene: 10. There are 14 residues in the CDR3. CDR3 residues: CSTLGGQLYNEQFF. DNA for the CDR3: TGCAGCACTTTAGGGGGACAGCTCTACAATGAGCAGTTCTTC.

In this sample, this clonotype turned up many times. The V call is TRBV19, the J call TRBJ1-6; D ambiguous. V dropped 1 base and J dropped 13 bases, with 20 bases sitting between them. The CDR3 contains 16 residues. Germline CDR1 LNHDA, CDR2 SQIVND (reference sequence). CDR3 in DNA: TGTGCCAGTAGTATAGGGTTCGGCGGCCGAAAGGATCCCCTCCACTTT. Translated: CASSIGFGGRKDPLHF. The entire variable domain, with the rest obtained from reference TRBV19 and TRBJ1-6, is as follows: DGGITQSPKYLFRKEGQNVTLSCEQNLNHDAMYWYRQDPGQGLRLIYYSQIVNDFQKGDIAEGYSVSREKKESFPLTVTSAQKNPTAFYLCASSIGFGGRKDPLHFGNGTRLTVT.

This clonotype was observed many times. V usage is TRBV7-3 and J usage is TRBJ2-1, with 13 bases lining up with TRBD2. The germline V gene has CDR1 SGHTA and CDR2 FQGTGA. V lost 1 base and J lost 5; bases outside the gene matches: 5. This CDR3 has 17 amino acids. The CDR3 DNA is TGTGCCAGCAGCTTAAGGCGGGGACTAGCGGGAAACAATGAGCAGTTCTTC. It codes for CASSLRRGLAGNNEQFF. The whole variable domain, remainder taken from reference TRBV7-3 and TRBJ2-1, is GAGVSQTPSNKVTEKGKYVELRCDPISGHTALYWYRQSLGQGPEFLIYFQGTGAADDSGLPNDRFFAVRPEGSVSTLKIQRTERGDSAVYLCASSLRRGLAGNNEQFFGPGTRLTVL.